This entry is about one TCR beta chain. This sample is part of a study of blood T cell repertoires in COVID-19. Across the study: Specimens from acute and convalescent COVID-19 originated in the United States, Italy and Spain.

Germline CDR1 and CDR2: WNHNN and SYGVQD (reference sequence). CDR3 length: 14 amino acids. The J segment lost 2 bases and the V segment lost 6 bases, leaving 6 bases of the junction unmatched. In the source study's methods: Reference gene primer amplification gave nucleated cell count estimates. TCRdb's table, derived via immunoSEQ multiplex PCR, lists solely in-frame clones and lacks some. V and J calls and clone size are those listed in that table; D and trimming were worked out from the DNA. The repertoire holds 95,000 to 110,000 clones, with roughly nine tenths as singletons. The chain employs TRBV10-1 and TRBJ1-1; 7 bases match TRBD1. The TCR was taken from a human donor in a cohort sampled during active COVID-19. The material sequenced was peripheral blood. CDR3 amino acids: CASSSTGTNTEAFF. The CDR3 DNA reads TGCGCCAGCAGCTCGACAGGGACTAACACTGAAGCTTTCTTT.